This T cell receptor (beta chain) was recovered during a study of blood T cells in healthy people across ages. Study conclusions and caveats: Expanded clonotype shifts may have been confounded, as the donors had an unknown CMV status.

Turning to this clonotype: Its antigen remains unknown.

Next came a second PCR, run for about 7 to 11 cycles, which used a sample-barcoded 5' primer along with a J-beta primer mix. Unique molecular identifiers of 12 random nucleotides labeled each cDNA. TCRdb re-derived calls from the 5' RACE reads in MiXCR, one entry per CDR3 protein. The data contain fewer than 1,000,000 distinct CDR3 sequences, roughly 46% of them singletons. A minimum of 6.5 million PBMCs was isolated per sample. The CDR3 runs to 14 residues. CDR1 and CDR2 from the germline V gene are MNHEY and SVGEGT. V lost 2 bases to trimming and J lost 2 bases, with 9 bases between them. The rearrangement uses TRBV6-2 or TRBV6-3 and TRBJ1-1, with no clear D. What was sequenced was blood. This clonotype originated in a man at least 80 years old in good health. DNA of the CDR3: TGTGCCAGCAGTTACGACGCAGGAAACACTGAAGCTTTCTTT. Amino acid sequence: CASSYDAGNTEAFF.